This TCR beta chain was retrieved from a study of OX40 agonist ivuxolimab in advanced cancers. Overall study context: Patients in the trial were receiving intravenous ivuxolimab every 2 weeks, at doses of 0.01 to 10 mg/kg. A diagnosis of hepatocellular carcinoma, melanoma, renal cell or head and neck cancer was present in dose-escalation patients. Study-wide results and limits: More expanded clones were seen, on average, in CD8+ T cells than in CD4+. Relatively little clonal expansion, among the lowest observed, appeared in partial responders at 0.1-3.0 mg/kg.

V was trimmed by 1 base and J by 2 bases, leaving 9 bases between them. The germline CDR1 and CDR2 sequences are LNHDA and SQIVND (reference sequence). CDR3 length equals 15 residues. Remarks on this clone: Its target is not known.

The repertoire was sequenced with immunoSEQ multiplex PCR; TCRdb's copy has only in-frame clones and lacks some. There are just under 60,000 clones in the sample; over 80% occur only once, and 3.5% to 4.5% lies in the top ten. The chain has TRBV19 and TRBJ1-5; the D is unclear. The clonotype was recovered from an adult with an advanced solid tumor such as melanoma, head and neck, liver or kidney cancer. The sequencing here drew on CD4+ or CD8+ T cells sorted from blood, taken in a trial of the OX40 agonist ivuxolimab. CDR3 coding DNA: TGTGCCAGTAGTATAGGAACCCGCGGCAATCAGCCCCAGCATTTT. This translates into CASSIGTRGNQPQHF.